The 17 T cell receptor beta chains reported below all come from one sample, sequenced in a study of T cells in Graves' hyperthyroidism and ophthalmopathy. What was amplified from RNA transcripts were TCR beta CDR3 regions. When the TCR CDR3 underwent first-round RT-PCR, the HTBI primer set was used. One entry per CDR3 protein results from TCRdb running MiXCR on the multiplex PCR reads. In the table there are 130,000 to 150,000 distinct CDR3 sequences, 22% of which are singletons. The sequencing input was blood. The receptors come from a woman between 50 and 59 years old with Graves' hyperthyroidism that later progressed to Graves' ophthalmopathy.

The rearrangement links TRBV28 to TRBJ1-2; 9 nucleotides align to TRBD1. The CDR3 has 14 residues. The germline gives CDR1 MDHEN, CDR2 SYDVKM. V was clipped by 6 bases and J by 6 bases; unmatched bases: 8. DNA of the CDR3: TGTGCCAGCAGCCACCTCGGACAGGGGAATGGCTACACCTTC. This gives the protein CASSHLGQGNGYTF.

There are many counts of this clonotype. The chain couples TRBV28 to TRBJ1-2, with 10 positions matching TRBD1. Germline CDR1 and CDR2: MDHEN and SYDVKM. This CDR3 is built from 14 residues. With 5 bases clipped from V and 8 bases from J, the junction kept 8 bases outside the gene matches. The CDR3 nucleotides are TGTGCCAGCAGTAGGGACAGGGGATCGTTGGGCTACACCTTC. Translated: CASSRDRGSLGYTF.

In its sample, this clonotype was seen a few times. The chain employs TRBV12-3 or TRBV12-4 and TRBJ2-3; TRBD1 matches 12 bases. This CDR3 is 17 amino acids long. The trim removed 3 bases at V and 0 bases at J, leaving 4 bases unmatched. The CDR3 is CASSLAGTGGSTDTQYF. For the CDR3, the DNA is TGTGCCAGCAGTTTGGCCGGGACAGGGGGCAGCACAGATACGCAGTATTTT.

Turning to this clonotype: Being one base from a much bigger clone, this may be a read error. J is TRBJ2-2 and V is TRBV9; D unclear. CDR3 length equals 13 residues. Germline V gene data show CDR1 as SGDLS and CDR2 as YYNGEE. The CDR3 nucleotides are TGTGCCCGCAGCCCATCAATGACCGGGGAGCTGTTTTTT. Protein: CARSPSMTGELFF. The full variable domain, in which reference TRBV9 and TRBJ2-2 provide the parts outside the CDR3, is DSGVTQTPKHLITATGQRVTLRCSPRSGDLSVYWYQQSLDQGLQFLIQYYNGEERAKGNILERFSAQQFPDLHSELNLSSLELGDSALYFCARSPSMTGELFFGEGSRLTVL.

The CDR3 loop reads CASSRILAAENEQFF. CDR3 nucleotide sequence: TGTGCCAGCAGCCGGATTCTAGCGGCCGAGAATGAGCAGTTCTTC. The chain joins TRBV11-2 to TRBJ2-1; 7 nucleotides match TRBD2. The V and J ends lost 5 bases and 7 bases, in that order; junction bases with no gene match: 11. The CDR3 is 15 residues long. Per germline, CDR1 SGHAT and CDR2 FQNNGV.

This clonotype came up many times. Here the CDR3 DNA reads TGTGCCAGCAGTTTAGACGAAAGTGTACTAGCGGGGCACGTTGGAGATACGCAGTATTTT. Residues: CASSLDESVLAGHVGDTQYF. V usage is TRBV28 and J usage is TRBJ2-3, with 10 bases lining up with TRBD2. V shed 2 bases, J shed 5 bases, and the junction held 19 bases outside the gene matches. CDR1 MDHEN and CDR2 SYDVKM come from the germline V gene. There are 20 residues in the CDR3.

This rearrangement joins TRBV27 to TRBJ2-2; TRBD2 agrees at 12 bases. V lost 8 bases to trimming and J lost 7 bases; unmatched junction nucleotides: 8. Germline V gene data show CDR1 as MNHEY and CDR2 as SMNVEV (reference sequence). The CDR3 totals 15 residues. The CDR3 reads CASRLTSGSSGELFF. CDR3 sequence (DNA): TGTGCCAGCCGCCTGACTAGCGGGAGTAGCGGGGAGCTGTTTTTT.

This clonotype has only a few counts. The V gene is TRBV14, the J gene TRBJ1-6, with no clear D. The CDR3 has 14 residues. V lost 3 bases, J lost 6 bases, and 9 bases lay in between. In germline, CDR1 is SGHDN, CDR2 FVKESK. Here the CDR3 DNA reads TGTGCCAGCAGCCACACAGCTTCTAATTCACCCCTCCACTTT. Translating gives CASSHTASNSPLHF.

This clonotype was found many times. The chain carries TRBV20-1 and TRBJ1-4; TRBD1 might be the D (5 bases). V was shortened by 5 bases and J by 7 bases, with 14 bases between the two germline ends. This CDR3 is built from 13 residues. CDR1 is DFQATT, CDR2 SNEGSKA, per germline (reference sequence). For the CDR3, the DNA is TGCAGTGCTGGAGGAGGAGGGGTTGAAAAACTGTTTTTT. Its protein product is CSAGGGGVEKLFF.

The rearrangement links TRBV28 to TRBJ2-1; 10 bases are shared with TRBD1. Germline V gene lookup returns CDR1 MDHEN and CDR2 SYDVKM. V was pared by 5 bases and J by 8 bases, with 12 bases of the junction left unmatched. This CDR3 is 16 amino acids long. CDR3 DNA: TGTGCCAGCAGTCCTCGACAGGGGGCGGGCGGGGATGAGCAGTTCTTC. Translated: CASSPRQGAGGDEQFF.

The genes are TRBV11-2 and TRBJ1-1; D is perhaps TRBD1 (6 bases). Trimming stripped 4 bases from V and 0 bases from J, with 15 bases between. Germline CDR1 and CDR2: SGHAT and FQNNGV. This CDR3 comprises 16 residues. The CDR3 nucleotides read TGTGCCAGCAGCTGGACAGTCCCTAGTATGAACACTGAAGCTTTCTTT. As protein: CASSWTVPSMNTEAFF.

In its sample, this clonotype was seen a few times. It may be a read error: a sequence one base away is much more abundant. This chain connects TRBV6-1 to TRBJ1-1; 11 nucleotides agree with TRBD1. J was trimmed by 1 base and V by 5 bases; bases with no gene match: 3. CDR1 is MNHNS and CDR2 is SASEGT in the germline V gene. The length of the CDR3 is 15 residues. This chain's CDR3 is CASSMGQGGNTEAFF. The CDR3 nucleotides are TGTGCCAGCAGTATGGGACAGGGGGGGAACACTGAAGCTTTCTTT.

The sample holds many counts of this clonotype. V gene TRBV20-1 combines with J gene TRBJ1-4, with 8 bases that match TRBD1. Germline V gives CDR1 DFQATT, CDR2 SNEGSKA (reference sequence). The CDR3 spans 13 residues. Trimming cost V 4 bases and J 8 bases; bases outside gene matches: 6. The DNA for the CDR3 is TGCAGTGCTACTAGGACAGGGCACGAAAAACTGTTTTTT. Its translation is CSATRTGHEKLFF.

The chain carries TRBV30 and TRBJ2-1, with a weak D call TRBD2 (6 bases). This CDR3 region has 16 residues. Germline V gene sequence: CDR1 GTSNPN, CDR2 SVGIG (reference sequence). V was trimmed by 3 bases and J by 6 bases, leaving 21 bases between them. CDR3: CAWRTWGARDVNEQFF. The CDR3 DNA sequence: TGTGCCTGGAGGACGTGGGGTGCGCGGGATGTCAATGAGCAGTTCTTC.

The gene calls are TRBV5-1 and TRBJ2-2; possibly TRBD2 for D (6 bases). V lost 3 bases, J lost 3 bases, and 12 bases lay in between. Germline-derived CDR1 and CDR2 are SGHRS and YFSETQ. This CDR3 is 15 amino acids long. In DNA, the CDR3 is TGCGCCAGCAGCTCGGGGGAAAAGGACACCGGGGAGCTGTTTTTT. As protein: CASSSGEKDTGELFF.

This clonotype has at least ten counts. This rearrangement joins TRBV9 to TRBJ2-1, with 11 bases aligning to TRBD2. From germline, CDR1 is SGDLS and CDR2 YYNGEE. V gave up 0 bases and J gave up 2 bases; unmatched junction bases: 1. The CDR3 loop spans 16 amino acids. Here the CDR3 DNA reads TGTGCCAGCAGCGTAGTTAGCGGGAGGGCCTACAATGAGCAGTTCTTC. It yields the protein CASSVVSGRAYNEQFF.

At least ten counts were recorded for this clonotype. This sequence joins TRBV7-3 and TRBJ1-1; 8 nucleotides align to TRBD1. This CDR3 contains 14 residues. Germline CDR1 is SGHTA and CDR2 is FQGTGA. V shed 5 bases and J 2 bases; nucleotides not matched to a gene: 4. The CDR3 loop is CASSPTGGNTEAFF. The CDR3 DNA is TGTGCCAGCAGCCCCACAGGGGGTAACACTGAAGCTTTCTTT.